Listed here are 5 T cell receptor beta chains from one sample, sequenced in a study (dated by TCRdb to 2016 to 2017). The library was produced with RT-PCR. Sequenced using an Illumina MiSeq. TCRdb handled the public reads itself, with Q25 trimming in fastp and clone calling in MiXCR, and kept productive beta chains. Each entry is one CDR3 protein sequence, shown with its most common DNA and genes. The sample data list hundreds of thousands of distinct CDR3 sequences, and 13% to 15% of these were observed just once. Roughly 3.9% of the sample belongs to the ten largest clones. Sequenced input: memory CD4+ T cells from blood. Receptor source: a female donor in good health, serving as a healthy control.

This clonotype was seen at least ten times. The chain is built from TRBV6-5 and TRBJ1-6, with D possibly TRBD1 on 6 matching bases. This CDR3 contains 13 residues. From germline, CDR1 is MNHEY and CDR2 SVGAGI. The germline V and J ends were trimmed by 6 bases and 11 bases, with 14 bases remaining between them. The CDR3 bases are TGTGCCAGCAGCCCCACCGGGACACCACCCCTCCACTTT. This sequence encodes CASSPTGTPPLHF.

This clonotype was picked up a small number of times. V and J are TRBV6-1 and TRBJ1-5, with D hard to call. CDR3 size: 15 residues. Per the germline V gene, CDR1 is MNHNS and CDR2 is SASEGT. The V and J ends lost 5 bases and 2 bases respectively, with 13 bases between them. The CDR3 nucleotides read TGTGCCAGCAGTTCCTCGTCGTGGGGCAATCAGCCCCAGCATTTT. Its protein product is CASSSSSWGNQPQHF.

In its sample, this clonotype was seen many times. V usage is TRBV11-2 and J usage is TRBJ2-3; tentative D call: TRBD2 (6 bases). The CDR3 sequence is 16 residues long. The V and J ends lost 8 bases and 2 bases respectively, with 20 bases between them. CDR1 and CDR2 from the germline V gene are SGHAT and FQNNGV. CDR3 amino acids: CASGGGISTTTDTQYF. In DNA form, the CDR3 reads TGTGCCAGCGGGGGAGGAATCAGTACCACCACAGATACGCAGTATTTT. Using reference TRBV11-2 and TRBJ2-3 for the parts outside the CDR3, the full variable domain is EAGVAQSPRYKIIEKRQSVAFWCNPISGHATLYWYQQILGQGPKLLIQFQNNGVVDDSQLPKDRFSAERLKGVDSTLKIQPAKLEDSAVYLCASGGGISTTTDTQYFGPGTRLTVL.

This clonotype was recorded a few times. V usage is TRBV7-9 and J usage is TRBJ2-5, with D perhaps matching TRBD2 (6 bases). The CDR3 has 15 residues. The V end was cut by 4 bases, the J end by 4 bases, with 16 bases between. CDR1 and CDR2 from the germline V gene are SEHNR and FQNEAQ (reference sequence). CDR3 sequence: CASSSPEGSRETQYF. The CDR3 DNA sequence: TGTGCCAGCAGCTCCCCGGAGGGTAGCCGAGAGACCCAGTACTTC.

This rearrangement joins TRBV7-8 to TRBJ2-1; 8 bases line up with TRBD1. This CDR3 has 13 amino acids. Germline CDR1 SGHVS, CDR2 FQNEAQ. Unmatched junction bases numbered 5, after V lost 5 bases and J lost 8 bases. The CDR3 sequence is CASSEDREYEQFF. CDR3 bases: TGTGCCAGCAGCGAGGACAGGGAATATGAGCAGTTCTTC.